The subject of this entry is one TCR beta chain. Its antigen is currently unknown. The repertoire was sequenced with immunoSEQ multiplex PCR; TCRdb's copy has only in-frame clones and lacks some. The table records around 180,000 clones, over 65% of them present only once. The sample originates from a study of cytomegalovirus exposure and HLA in healthy donors. Study observations and caveats: The study found most TCR sequences rare, yet found some public TCRs in many donors.

The CDR3 consists of 14 residues. Germline V gene data show CDR1 as MGHRA and CDR2 as YSYEKL. V was shortened by 4 bases and J by 0 bases, with 8 bases between the two germline ends. The sample consisted of PBMCs. This chain joins TRBV4-1 and TRBJ2-3; no clear D. This TCR derives from a man aged 18 to 29 in good health and CMV-seropositive. The CDR3 DNA reads TGCGCCAGCAGCCCCCGCGGTAGCACAGATACGCAGTATTTT. Translating gives CASSPRGSTDTQYF.